This T cell receptor (beta chain) was recorded in a study of T cell clonotyping in hematopoietic cell transplantation. Study outcomes and limitations: Pathologically expanded recipient clonotypes increased progressively from day 30 to day 180 as diversity fell.

This CDR3 comprises 14 residues. Germline CDR1 MNHEY, CDR2 SMNVEV (reference sequence). V was shortened by 0 bases and J by 1 base, with 4 bases between the two germline ends. As to time point: recipient sample about 28 days before transplant, after cytoreduction. As for this clone: The antigen is not known.

Repertoires were generated with immunoSEQ multiplex PCR, while TCRdb's copy carries only in-frame clones and drops some. Among approximately 5,000 clones listed, more than 75% were seen once. The chain links TRBV27 to TRBJ2-4, with D unresolved. Sequences were derived from peripheral blood mononuclear cells, sampled before stem cell transplant. The receptor comes from a man in his fifties or sixties with acute myeloid leukemia. Some clones in this sample may be carry-over from other donors' samples. CDR3 in amino acids: CASSLSGAKNIQYF. The DNA of the CDR3 is TGTGCCAGCAGTTTATCAGGGGCCAAAAACATTCAGTACTTC.